Sequencing of this T cell receptor beta chain was carried out in a study of OX40 agonist ivuxolimab in advanced cancers. Study-level information: Partial responses were seen in three patients, one with hepatocellular carcinoma and two with cutaneous melanoma.

Samples were taken at baseline and on day 1 of cycles 4 and 7. Measured with immunoSEQ multiplex PCR; TCRdb has only the in-frame clones, and not every one. The sample consists of 29,000 or so clones, more than 85% of them appearing once. The source was CD4+ or CD8+ T cells sorted from blood, collected in a trial of the OX40 agonist ivuxolimab. The receptor was isolated from an adult with an advanced solid tumor such as melanoma, head and neck, liver or kidney cancer.

CDR3 sequence reads: CASSPGGDEQYF. CDR3 coding DNA: TGCGCCAGCAGCCCGGGCGGCGACGAGCAGTACTTC. The chain recombines TRBV10-1 with TRBJ2-7; unclear D gene. Germline CDR1 and CDR2: WNHNN and SYGVQD (reference sequence). V lost 6 bases to trimming and J lost 5 bases, with 11 bases between them. This CDR3 has 12 residues.